The 19 T cell receptor beta chains listed next were all sequenced from one sample in a study of cytomegalovirus exposure and HLA in healthy donors. The primer mix had 60 Vbeta and 13 Jbeta primers. Measured with immunoSEQ multiplex PCR; TCRdb has only the in-frame clones, and not every one. This sample carries hundreds of thousands of clones, 60% to 85% of them seen once, and the ten largest clones take 15% to 19%. Input material: PBMCs. These TCRs come from a man aged 40-49 years in good health and CMV-seronegative.

The genes are TRBV4-3 and TRBJ1-1; D perhaps matches TRBD1 (6 bases). The germline V and J ends were trimmed by 0 bases and 9 bases, with 17 bases remaining between them. The CDR3 spans 15 residues. CDR1 LGHNA and CDR2 YSLEER come from the germline V gene. The CDR3 loop is CASSQESTGFQQAFF. The CDR3 region has the DNA TGCGCCAGCAGCCAAGAGTCTACAGGGTTTCAACAAGCTTTCTTT.

J is TRBJ1-5 and V is TRBV2; perhaps TRBD1 as D (6 bases). The ends were cut back, 1 base at V and 7 bases at J, with 11 bases in the middle. The germline V gene encodes CDR1 SNHLY and CDR2 FYNNEI. The CDR3 spans 14 residues. In nucleotides, the CDR3 is TGTGCCAGCAGTGAAGTCACAGGGAAACAGCCCCAGCATTTT. This gives the protein CASSEVTGKQPQHF.

The rearrangement links TRBV5-5 to TRBJ2-2; TRBD1 aligns across 7 bases. With 4 bases clipped from V and 1 base from J, the junction kept 1 base outside the gene matches. Germline V CDR1 and CDR2: SGHKS, YYEKEE (reference sequence). The CDR3 has 14 amino acids. The CDR3 region is CASSRTGNTGELFF. CDR3 bases: TGTGCCAGCAGCCGGACAGGGAACACCGGGGAGCTGTTTTTT.

This chain uses TRBV15 with TRBJ1-5; D is perhaps TRBD1 (6 bases). Germline values: CDR1 LNHNV, CDR2 YYDKDF (reference sequence). The germline V and J ends were trimmed by 0 bases and 7 bases, with 13 bases remaining between them. The length of the CDR3 is 15 residues. In DNA, the CDR3 is TGTGCCACCAGCAGAGATCCGCAGGGGACGCAGCCCCAGCATTTT. Translated: CATSRDPQGTQPQHF.

The V gene is TRBV11-2, the J gene TRBJ1-1; tentative D call: TRBD1 (5 bases). CDR3 length equals 12 residues. V shed 2 bases and J shed 8 bases, with 9 bases lying between them. Germline CDR1 SGHAT, CDR2 FQNNGV. The CDR3 reads CASSLSGGEAFF. Written as DNA, the CDR3 is TGTGCCAGCAGCTTATCGGGGGGGGAAGCTTTCTTT.

The chain is built from TRBV27 and TRBJ1-4, with D maybe TRBD1 (6 bases). The germline V and J ends were trimmed by 4 bases and 8 bases, with 23 bases remaining between them. CDR1 and CDR2 (germline): MNHEY, SMNVEV (reference sequence). The CDR3 is made up of 17 amino acids. CDR3 loop: CASSSQKGGGLREKLFF. The CDR3 coding sequence is TGTGCCAGCAGTTCCCAGAAAGGGGGAGGGCTTCGCGAAAAACTGTTTTTT.

V gene TRBV29-1 combines with J gene TRBJ1-5, with 7 bases aligning to TRBD1. The V segment lost 6 bases and the J segment 11 bases; nucleotides outside the gene matches: 16. CDR1 and CDR2 (germline): SQVTM, ANQGSEA. The CDR3 totals 14 residues. CDR3 sequence (DNA): TGCAGCGTCGGAGACAGGAGGGGGCTCGGAGCCCAGCATTTT. It yields the protein CSVGDRRGLGAQHF.

The chain combines TRBV4-1 with TRBJ2-1, with TRBD2 matching over 10 bases. Trimming at V came to 3 bases and at J to 0 bases, leaving 14 bases not matched to a gene. The CDR3 is 20 amino acids. The germline V gene encodes CDR1 MGHRA and CDR2 YSYEKL. CDR3 residues: CASSHGGQRGGSSSYNEQFF. In DNA, the CDR3 is TGCGCCAGCAGCCATGGAGGGCAGCGGGGGGGTAGCTCCTCCTACAATGAGCAGTTCTTC.

This clone was picked up a small number of times. The rearrangement joins TRBV9 to TRBJ1-1, with a possible D match to TRBD1 (6 bases). The V gene's germline CDR1 is SGDLS and CDR2 YYNGEE. Trimming stripped 4 bases from V and 4 bases from J, with 14 bases between. The CDR3 spans 14 residues. The CDR3 is CASSFSQDSTEAFF. The CDR3, as DNA: TGTGCCAGCAGCTTTAGCCAGGACAGCACTGAAGCTTTCTTT.

The rearrangement joins TRBV13 to TRBJ1-5; D is undetermined. V gave up 1 base and J gave up 6 bases, with 7 bases separating them. Germline V gene data show CDR1 as PRHDT and CDR2 as FYEKMQ (reference sequence). The CDR3 sequence is 13 residues long. CDR3: CASSLERSQPQHF. The CDR3 nucleotides are TGTGCCAGCAGCTTAGAGAGAAGTCAGCCCCAGCATTTT.

The rearrangement joins TRBV6-1 to TRBJ1-1; D is uncertain. The CDR3 has 13 amino acids. Trimming stripped 7 bases from V and 8 bases from J, with 17 bases between. CDR1 MNHNS and CDR2 SASEGT come from the germline V gene. CDR3 region: CASILQAGYEAFF. The DNA of the CDR3 is TGTGCCAGCATCCTCCAGGCAGGCTACGAAGCTTTCTTT.

The rearrangement uses TRBV7-2 and TRBJ1-1, with 12 bases fitting TRBD1. The CDR3 is 15 residues long. Per germline, CDR1 SGHTA and CDR2 FQGNSA. V lost 3 bases to trimming and J lost 8 bases; unmatched junction nucleotides: 7. CDR3 nucleotide sequence: TGTGCCAGCAGCTTCCACGGGACAGGGGGCGCGGAAGCTTTCTTT. Translation gives CASSFHGTGGAEAFF.

The rearrangement uses TRBV30 and TRBJ1-2, with D unresolved. The ends were cut back, 0 bases at V and 13 bases at J, with 15 bases in the middle. There are 12 residues in the CDR3. Germline CDR1 GTSNPN, CDR2 SVGIG (reference sequence). The CDR3 loop reads CAWSVHRGCGTF. For the CDR3, the DNA is TGTGCCTGGAGTGTCCACCGAGGGTGCGGCACCTTC. The full variable domain, rest sourced from reference TRBV30 and TRBJ1-2, is SQTIHQWPATLVQPVGSPLSLECTVEGTSNPNLYWYRQAAGRGLQLLFYSVGIGQISSEVPQNLSASRPQDRQFILSSKKLLLSDSGFYLCAWSVHRGCGTFGSGTRLTVV.

The rearrangement joins TRBV30 to TRBJ2-3; D might be TRBD1 (5 bases). CDR1 is GTSNPN and CDR2 is SVGIG in the germline V gene (reference sequence). V was cut by 0 bases and J by 4 bases, with 8 bases left in between. The CDR3 runs 13 residues. CDR3 nucleotide sequence: TGTGCCTGGAGTGTGGGGCAGCCAGATACGCAGTATTTT. As protein: CAWSVGQPDTQYF.

V is TRBV6-1 and J is TRBJ1-6, with no clear D. The germline gives CDR1 MNHNS, CDR2 SASEGT. V lost 8 bases and J lost 0, with 8 bases in between. The length of the CDR3 is 14 residues. The CDR3 here is CASGTHSYNSPLHF. The CDR3 DNA sequence: TGTGCCAGCGGCACCCACTCCTATAATTCACCCCTCCACTTT.

This clone was observed once. The chain combines TRBV9 with TRBJ1-4; TRBD1 matches at 9 bases. Germline V gene data show CDR1 as SGDLS and CDR2 as YYNGEE. The CDR3 is 16 residues long. With V trimmed by 3 bases and J by 3 bases, 6 bases remained unmatched. CDR3 in DNA: TGTGCCAGCAGCGGCCGGGACAGGGATCCTAATGAAAAACTGTTTTTT. Its protein is CASSGRDRDPNEKLFF. The whole variable domain, filled in from reference TRBV9 and TRBJ1-4, reads DSGVTQTPKHLITATGQRVTLRCSPRSGDLSVYWYQQSLDQGLQFLIQYYNGEERAKGNILERFSAQQFPDLHSELNLSSLELGDSALYFCASSGRDRDPNEKLFFGSGTQLSVL.

Only a few counts were recorded for this clone. This chain uses TRBV19 with TRBJ1-2; D call uncertain. In germline, CDR1 is LNHDA, CDR2 SQIVND (reference sequence). Trimming took 3 bases from V and 3 from J, leaving 17 bases between them. The CDR3 length is 16 residues. In DNA form, the CDR3 reads TGTGCCAGTAGTATGGTGTTGGTCCGCCCGGACTATGGCTACACCTTC. Translating gives CASSMVLVRPDYGYTF.

This clone appeared a few times. The rearrangement links TRBV5-4 to TRBJ2-7; TRBD1 matches 10 bases. Germline lookup yields CDR1 SGHNT and CDR2 YYREEE (reference sequence). Trimming cost V 0 bases and J 3 bases; bases outside gene matches: 3. There are 15 residues in the CDR3. As DNA, the CDR3 is TGTGCCAGCAGCTTGGGAGGACAGGGGGTCTACGAGCAGTACTTC. Its translation is CASSLGGQGVYEQYF.

The rearrangement joins TRBV7-9 to TRBJ2-2, with TRBD2 matching over 9 bases. After removal of 4 bases from V and 0 bases from J, the junction contained 0 bases not matched to a gene. The V gene's germline CDR1 is SEHNR and CDR2 FQNEAQ (reference sequence). This CDR3 has 15 residues. CDR3 DNA: TGTGCCAGCAGCTCTAGCGGGACGAACACCGGGGAGCTGTTTTTT. Translation: CASSSSGTNTGELFF.